Sequencing of this T cell receptor (beta chain) was carried out in a study of T cell changes during pregnancy in multiple sclerosis. The V gene's germline CDR1 is SGHVS and CDR2 FQNEAQ. The trim removed 5 bases at V and 0 bases at J, leaving 9 bases unmatched. This CDR3 spans 16 amino acids. Profiled with immunoSEQ multiplex PCR; TCRdb holds only in-frame clones, not every one. The repertoire holds 84,000 or so clones, with roughly 93% as singletons. The receptor was derived from a female donor with multiple sclerosis, enrolled in a pregnancy study. J is TRBJ1-1 and V is TRBV7-8, with 7 bases fitting TRBD1. The specimen comprised peripheral blood, sampled in the third trimester of pregnancy. The CDR3 loop reads CASSTRDSIMNTEAFF. CDR3 nucleotides: TGTGCCAGCAGCACCCGGGACAGTATCATGAACACTGAAGCTTTCTTT.